This TCR beta chain appears in the sequencing data of a study of blood T cells in healthy people across ages. J gave up 6 bases and V 2 bases, and 7 bases lay outside the gene matches. Germline V gives CDR1 SGHTS, CDR2 YDEGEE. The CDR3 covers 15 residues. Points on this clonotype: Its antigen is not known.

The authors ran a second PCR of about 6 to 11 cycles using a sample-barcoded 5' primer and a J-beta primer mix. TCRdb re-called the 5' RACE reads through MiXCR, storing one row per CDR3 protein. The sample holds about 640,000 distinct CDR3 sequences, about 30% seen once. General study findings and limits: Expanded clonotype shifts may have been confounded, as the donors had an unknown CMV status.

The gene calls are TRBV5-8 and TRBJ1-5; TRBD1 matches at 8 bases. Sequenced: blood. The clonotype was recovered from a woman older than 75 in good health. Here the CDR3 DNA reads TGTGCCAGCAGCTTCCGGACAGGGTTTGTTCAGCCCCAGCATTTT. Protein product: CASSFRTGFVQPQHF.